This T cell receptor (beta chain) was captured in a study of response to subunit inactivated influenza vaccine. This clonotype was observed many times. Trimming removed 5 bases from V and 2 bases from J; junction bases left unmatched: 2. This CDR3 has 13 residues. MiXCR was run by TCRdb on the RT-PCR reads, yielding one entry per CDR3 protein. The sample consists of over 750,000 distinct CDR3 sequences, 21% of them appearing once. The sample consisted of PBMCs from blood, taken about 5 days after vaccination. The sequence was obtained from a man aged 50-59 years who received an inactivated influenza vaccine. The chain joins TRBV12-3 or TRBV12-4 to TRBJ1-2; TRBD1 aligns across 7 bases. The chain's CDR3 is CASSRQGNYGYTF. CDR3 DNA: TGTGCCAGCAGTCGACAGGGAAACTATGGCTACACCTTC.